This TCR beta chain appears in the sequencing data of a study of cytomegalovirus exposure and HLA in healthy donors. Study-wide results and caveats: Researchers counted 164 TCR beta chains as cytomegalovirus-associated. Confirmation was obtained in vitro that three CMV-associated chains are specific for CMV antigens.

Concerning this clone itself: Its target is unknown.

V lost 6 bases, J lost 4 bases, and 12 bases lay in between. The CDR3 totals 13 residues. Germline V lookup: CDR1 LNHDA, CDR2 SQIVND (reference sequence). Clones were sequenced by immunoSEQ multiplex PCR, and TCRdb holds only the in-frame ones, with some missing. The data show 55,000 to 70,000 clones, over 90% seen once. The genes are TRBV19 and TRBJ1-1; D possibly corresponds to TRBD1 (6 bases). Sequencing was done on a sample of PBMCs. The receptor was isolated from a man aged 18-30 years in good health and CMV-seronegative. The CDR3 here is CASSSTGSTEAFF. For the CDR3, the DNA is TGTGCCAGTAGCAGTACAGGGTCCACTGAAGCTTTCTTT.